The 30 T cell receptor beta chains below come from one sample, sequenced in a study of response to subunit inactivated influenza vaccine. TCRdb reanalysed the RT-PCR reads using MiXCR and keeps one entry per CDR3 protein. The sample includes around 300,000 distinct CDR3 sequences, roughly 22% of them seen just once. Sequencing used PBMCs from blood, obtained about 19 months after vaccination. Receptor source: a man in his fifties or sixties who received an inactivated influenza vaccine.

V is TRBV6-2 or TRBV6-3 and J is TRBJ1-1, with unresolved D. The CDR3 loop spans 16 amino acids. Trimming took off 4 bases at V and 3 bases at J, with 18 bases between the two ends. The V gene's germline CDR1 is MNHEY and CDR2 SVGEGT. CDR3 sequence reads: CASSSFGRFIDTEAFF. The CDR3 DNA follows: TGTGCCAGCAGTTCTTTCGGACGTTTTATTGACACTGAAGCTTTCTTT.

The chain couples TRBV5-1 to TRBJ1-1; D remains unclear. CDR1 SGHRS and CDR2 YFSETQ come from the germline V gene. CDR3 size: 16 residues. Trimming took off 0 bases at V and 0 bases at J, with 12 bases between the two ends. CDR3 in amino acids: CASSLDRPGLNTEAFF. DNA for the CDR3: TGCGCCAGCAGCTTGGATCGGCCAGGTTTGAACACTGAAGCTTTCTTT.

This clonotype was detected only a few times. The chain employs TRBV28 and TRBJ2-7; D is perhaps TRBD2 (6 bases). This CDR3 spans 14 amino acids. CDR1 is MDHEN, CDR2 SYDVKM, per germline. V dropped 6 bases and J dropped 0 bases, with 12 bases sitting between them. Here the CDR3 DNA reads TGTGCCAGCAGCAACCCCGGGAGCTCCTACGAGCAGTACTTC. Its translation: CASSNPGSSYEQYF.

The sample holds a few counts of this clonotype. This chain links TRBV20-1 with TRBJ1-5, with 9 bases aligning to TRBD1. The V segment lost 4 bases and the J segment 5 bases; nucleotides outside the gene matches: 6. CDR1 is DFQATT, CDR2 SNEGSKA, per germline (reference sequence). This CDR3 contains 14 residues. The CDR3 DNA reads TGCAGTGCTATAACAGGGGGCGGCTATCAGCCCCAGCATTTT. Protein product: CSAITGGGYQPQHF.

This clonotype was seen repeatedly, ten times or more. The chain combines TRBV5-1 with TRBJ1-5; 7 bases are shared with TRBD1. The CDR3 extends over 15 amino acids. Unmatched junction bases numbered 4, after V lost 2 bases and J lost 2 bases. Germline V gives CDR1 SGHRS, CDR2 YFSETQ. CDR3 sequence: CASSLTGVGNQPQHF. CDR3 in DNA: TGCGCCAGCAGCTTAACAGGGGTGGGCAATCAGCCCCAGCATTTT.

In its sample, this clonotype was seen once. Here the CDR3 reads CASSQGGLDHEQYF. As DNA, the CDR3 is TGTGCCAGCAGCCAAGGGGGACTAGACCACGAGCAGTACTTC. The gene calls are TRBV14 and TRBJ2-7; 8 nucleotides match TRBD2. After removal of 1 base from V and 5 bases from J, the junction contained 4 bases not matched to a gene. The CDR3 has 14 residues. In germline, CDR1 is SGHDN, CDR2 FVKESK.

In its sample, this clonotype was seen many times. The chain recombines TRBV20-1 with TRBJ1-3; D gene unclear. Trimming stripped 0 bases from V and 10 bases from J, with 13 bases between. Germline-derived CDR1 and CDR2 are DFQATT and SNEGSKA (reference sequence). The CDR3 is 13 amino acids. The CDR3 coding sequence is TGCAGTGCTAGAGAGTCGACTTTTCCAACCATATATTTT. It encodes CSARESTFPTIYF.

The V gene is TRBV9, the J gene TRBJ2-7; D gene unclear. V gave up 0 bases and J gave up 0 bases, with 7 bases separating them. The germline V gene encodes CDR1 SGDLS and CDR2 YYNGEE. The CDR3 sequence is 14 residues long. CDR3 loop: CASSVDYLSYEQYF. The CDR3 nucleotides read TGTGCCAGCAGCGTAGACTACCTCTCCTACGAGCAGTACTTC.

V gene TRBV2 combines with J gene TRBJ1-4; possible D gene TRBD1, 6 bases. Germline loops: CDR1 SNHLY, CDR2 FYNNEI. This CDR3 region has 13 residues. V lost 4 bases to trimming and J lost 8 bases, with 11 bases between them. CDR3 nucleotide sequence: TGTGCCAGCAGTGGGCCGACAGGCGAAAAACTGTTTTTT. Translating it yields CASSGPTGEKLFF.

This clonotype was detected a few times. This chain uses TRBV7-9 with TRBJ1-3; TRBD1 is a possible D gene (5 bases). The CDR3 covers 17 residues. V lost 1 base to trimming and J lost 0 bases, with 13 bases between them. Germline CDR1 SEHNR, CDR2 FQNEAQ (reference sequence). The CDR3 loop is CASSLGRGQLSGNTIYF. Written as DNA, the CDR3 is TGTGCCAGCAGCTTAGGGCGGGGCCAACTCTCTGGAAACACCATATATTTT. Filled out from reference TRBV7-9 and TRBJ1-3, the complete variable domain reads DTGVSQNPRHKITKRGQNVTFRCDPISEHNRLYWYRQTLGQGPEFLTYFQNEAQLEKSRLLSDRFSAERPKGSFSTLEIQRTEQGDSAMYLCASSLGRGQLSGNTIYFGEGSWLTVV.

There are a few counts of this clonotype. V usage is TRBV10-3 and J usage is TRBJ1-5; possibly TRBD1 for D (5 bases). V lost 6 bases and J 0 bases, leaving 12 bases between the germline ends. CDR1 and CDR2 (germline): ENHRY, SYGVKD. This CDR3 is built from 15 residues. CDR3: CAIRGESHSNQPQHF. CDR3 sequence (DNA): TGTGCCATCAGGGGGGAGTCACATAGCAATCAGCCCCAGCATTTT.

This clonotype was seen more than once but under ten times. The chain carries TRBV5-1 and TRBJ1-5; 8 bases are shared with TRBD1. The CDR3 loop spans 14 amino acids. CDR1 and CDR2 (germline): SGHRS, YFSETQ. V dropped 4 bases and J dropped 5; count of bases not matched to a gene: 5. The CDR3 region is CASSIGTGHQPQHF. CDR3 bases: TGCGCCAGCAGCATCGGGACAGGTCATCAGCCCCAGCATTTT.

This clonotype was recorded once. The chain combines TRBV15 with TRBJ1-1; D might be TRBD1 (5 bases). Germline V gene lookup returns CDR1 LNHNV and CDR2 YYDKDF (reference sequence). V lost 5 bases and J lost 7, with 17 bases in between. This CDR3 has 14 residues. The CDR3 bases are TGTGCCACCAGCCTACGTCAGGGTAACGGTGAAGCTTTCTTT. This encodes CATSLRQGNGEAFF.

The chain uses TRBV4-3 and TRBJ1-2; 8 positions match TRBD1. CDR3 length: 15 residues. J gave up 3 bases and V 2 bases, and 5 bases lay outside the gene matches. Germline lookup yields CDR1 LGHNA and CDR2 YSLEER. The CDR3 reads CASSQLGQADYGYTF. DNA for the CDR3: TGCGCCAGCAGCCAACTGGGACAGGCCGACTATGGCTACACCTTC.

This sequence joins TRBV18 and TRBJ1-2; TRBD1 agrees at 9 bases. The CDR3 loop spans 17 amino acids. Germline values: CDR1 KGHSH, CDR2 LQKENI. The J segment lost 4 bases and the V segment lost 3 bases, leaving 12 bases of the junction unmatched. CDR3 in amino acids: CASSPTRPTGGSYGYTF. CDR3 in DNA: TGTGCCAGCTCACCTACCAGGCCCACAGGGGGCAGCTATGGCTACACCTTC.

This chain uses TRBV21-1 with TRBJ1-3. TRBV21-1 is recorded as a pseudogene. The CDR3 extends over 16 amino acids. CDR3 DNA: TGTGCCAGCAGCAATTCCAGGACCAACTCTGGAAACACCATATATTTT. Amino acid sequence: CASSNSRTNSGNTIYF.

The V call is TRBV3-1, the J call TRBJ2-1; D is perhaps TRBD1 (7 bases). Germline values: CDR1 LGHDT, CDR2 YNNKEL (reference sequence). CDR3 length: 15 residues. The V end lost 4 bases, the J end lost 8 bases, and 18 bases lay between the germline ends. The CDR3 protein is CASSPYRGGTDEQFF. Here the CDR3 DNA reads TGTGCCAGCAGCCCATACAGGGGTGGGACTGATGAGCAGTTCTTC.

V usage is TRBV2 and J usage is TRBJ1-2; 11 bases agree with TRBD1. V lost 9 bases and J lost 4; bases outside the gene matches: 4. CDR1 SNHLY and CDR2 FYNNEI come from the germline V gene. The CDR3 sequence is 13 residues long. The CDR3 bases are TGTGCCAGTCGGACAGGGGGCGCCTATGGCTACACCTTC. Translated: CASRTGGAYGYTF. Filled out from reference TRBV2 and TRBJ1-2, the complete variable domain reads EPEVTQTPSHQVTQMGQEVILRCVPISNHLYFYWYRQILGQKVEFLVSFYNNEISEKSEIFDDQFSVERPDGSNFTLKIRSTKLEDSAMYFCASRTGGAYGYTFGSGTRLTVV.

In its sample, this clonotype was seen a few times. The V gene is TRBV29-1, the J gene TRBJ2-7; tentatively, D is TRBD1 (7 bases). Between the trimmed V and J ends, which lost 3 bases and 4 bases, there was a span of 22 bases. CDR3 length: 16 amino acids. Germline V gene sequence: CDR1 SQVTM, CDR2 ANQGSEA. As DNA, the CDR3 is TGCAGCGTTGATTGTCAAGGGGGCGGGGATACTTACGAGCAGTACTTC. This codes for CSVDCQGGGDTYEQYF.

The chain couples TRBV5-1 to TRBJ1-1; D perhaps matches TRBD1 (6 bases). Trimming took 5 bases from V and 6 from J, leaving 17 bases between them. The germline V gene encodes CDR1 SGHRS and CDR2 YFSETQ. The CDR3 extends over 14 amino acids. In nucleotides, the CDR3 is TGCGCCAGCAGAATGTCCAGGGGTACGGCTGAAGCTTTCTTT. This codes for CASRMSRGTAEAFF.

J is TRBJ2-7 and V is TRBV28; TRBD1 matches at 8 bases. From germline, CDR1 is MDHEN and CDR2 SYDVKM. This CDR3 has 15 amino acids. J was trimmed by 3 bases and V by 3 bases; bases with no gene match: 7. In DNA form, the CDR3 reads TGTGCCAGCAGTTTGTCCCGGACAGGGTACTACGAGCAGTACTTC. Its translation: CASSLSRTGYYEQYF.

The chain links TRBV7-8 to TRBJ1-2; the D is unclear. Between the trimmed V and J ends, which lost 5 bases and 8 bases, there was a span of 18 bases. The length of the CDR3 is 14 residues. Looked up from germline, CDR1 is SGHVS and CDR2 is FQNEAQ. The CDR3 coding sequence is TGTGCCAGCAGCCAAAGCTGGAGCGGGCGCGGCTACACCTTC. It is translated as CASSQSWSGRGYTF. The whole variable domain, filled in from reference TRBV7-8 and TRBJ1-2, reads GAGVSQSPRYKVAKRGQDVALRCDPISGHVSLFWYQQALGQGPEFLTYFQNEAQLDKSGLPSDRFFAERPEGSVSTLKIQRTQQEDSAVYLCASSQSWSGRGYTFGSGTRLTVV.

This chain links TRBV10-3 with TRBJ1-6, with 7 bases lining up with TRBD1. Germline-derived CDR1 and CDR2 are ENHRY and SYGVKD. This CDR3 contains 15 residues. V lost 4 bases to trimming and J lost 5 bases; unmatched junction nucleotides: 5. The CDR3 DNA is TGTGCCATCAGTGTCGGGGACAGAGATAATTCACCCCTCCACTTT. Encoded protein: CAISVGDRDNSPLHF.

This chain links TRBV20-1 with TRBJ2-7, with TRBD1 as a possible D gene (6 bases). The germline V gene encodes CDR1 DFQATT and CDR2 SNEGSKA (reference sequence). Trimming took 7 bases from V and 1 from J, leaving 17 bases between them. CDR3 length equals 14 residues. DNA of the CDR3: TGCAGTGTAAGACAGGCACTTCTATCCTACGAGCAGTACTTC. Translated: CSVRQALLSYEQYF.

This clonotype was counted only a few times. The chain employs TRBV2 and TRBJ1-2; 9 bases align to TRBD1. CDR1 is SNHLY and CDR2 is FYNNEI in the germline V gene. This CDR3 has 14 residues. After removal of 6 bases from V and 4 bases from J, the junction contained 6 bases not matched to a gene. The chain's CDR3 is CASRDGTGIYGYTF. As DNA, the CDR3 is TGTGCCAGCAGGGATGGGACAGGGATCTATGGCTACACCTTC.

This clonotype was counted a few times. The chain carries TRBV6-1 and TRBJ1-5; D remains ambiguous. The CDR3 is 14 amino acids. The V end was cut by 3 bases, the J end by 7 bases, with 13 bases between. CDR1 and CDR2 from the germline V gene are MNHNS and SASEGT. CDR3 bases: TGTGCCAGCAGTGACCAGGACGCAAGGCAGCCCCAGCATTTT. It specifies CASSDQDARQPQHF.

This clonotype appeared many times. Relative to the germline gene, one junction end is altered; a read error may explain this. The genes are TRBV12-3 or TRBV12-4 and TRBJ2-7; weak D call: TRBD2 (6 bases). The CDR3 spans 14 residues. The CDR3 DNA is TGCGCCAGCAGCTTTAGCGGAAGCTCCTACGAGCAGTACTTC. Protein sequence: CASSFSGSSYEQYF.

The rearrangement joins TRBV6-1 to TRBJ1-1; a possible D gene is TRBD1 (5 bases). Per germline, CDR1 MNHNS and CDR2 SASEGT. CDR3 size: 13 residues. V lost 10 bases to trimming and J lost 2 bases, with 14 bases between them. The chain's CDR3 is CATLGHLNTEAFF. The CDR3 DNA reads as TGTGCCACCCTCGGACACCTAAACACTGAAGCTTTCTTT.

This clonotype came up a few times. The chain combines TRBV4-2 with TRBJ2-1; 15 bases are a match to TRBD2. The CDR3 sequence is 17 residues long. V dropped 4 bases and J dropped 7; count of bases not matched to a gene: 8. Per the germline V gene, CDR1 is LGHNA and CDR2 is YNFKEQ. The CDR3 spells CASSLNSGTSGGNEQFF. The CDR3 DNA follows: TGTGCCAGCAGCCTAAACTCCGGGACTAGCGGGGGGAATGAGCAGTTCTTC.

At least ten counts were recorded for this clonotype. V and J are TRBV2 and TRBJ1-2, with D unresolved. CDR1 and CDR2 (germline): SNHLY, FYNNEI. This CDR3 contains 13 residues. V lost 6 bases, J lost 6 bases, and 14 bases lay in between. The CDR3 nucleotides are TGTGCCAGCAGGGTAACCGGGAGCGATGGCTACACCTTC. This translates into CASRVTGSDGYTF.